The 19 T cell receptor beta chains below come from one sample, sequenced in a study of T cell changes during pregnancy in multiple sclerosis. Here immunoSEQ multiplex PCR was the method, and the copy in TCRdb shows in-frame clones only, minus some. The sample has over 35,000 clones, around 94% seen once. The source material was peripheral blood, sampled before pregnancy. These receptors were taken from a female donor with multiple sclerosis, enrolled in a pregnancy study.

This chain uses TRBV18 with TRBJ1-4; no clear D gene. In germline, CDR1 is KGHSH, CDR2 LQKENI. V was pared by 3 bases and J by 8 bases, with 10 bases between. The CDR3 spans 13 residues. The CDR3 protein is CASSPREGEKLFF. CDR3 nucleotides: TGTGCCAGCTCACCTCGGGAGGGCGAAAAACTGTTTTTT.

The rearrangement uses TRBV4-3 and TRBJ2-3; the D gene is possibly TRBD1 (6 bases). V lost 0 bases and J lost 3, with 13 bases in between. Germline CDR1 reads LGHNA; CDR2 reads YSLEER. This CDR3 spans 16 amino acids. CDR3 nucleotide sequence: TGCGCCAGCAGCCAAGATTGGGACACATGGACAGATACGCAGTATTTT. Translating gives CASSQDWDTWTDTQYF.

The chain carries TRBV7-2 and TRBJ1-2, with TRBD1 identical over 8 bases. Losses at the gene ends were 5 bases for V and 4 bases for J; bases not matched to a gene: 6. Germline V gene data show CDR1 as SGHTA and CDR2 as FQGNSA. The CDR3 sequence is 14 residues long. The CDR3 DNA reads TGTGCCAGCAGCCCCCGGACAGGGAGCTATGGCTACACCTTC. It translates to CASSPRTGSYGYTF.

This clone was picked up a small number of times. V usage is TRBV6-5 and J usage is TRBJ1-5, with D possibly matching TRBD1 (6 bases). Between the trimmed V and J ends, which lost 7 bases and 1 base, there was a span of 14 bases. CDR1 MNHEY and CDR2 SVGAGI come from the germline V gene. There are 15 residues in the CDR3. For the CDR3, the DNA is TGTGCCAGCATCAAAAGGACAGCAAGCAATCAGCCCCAGCATTTT. As protein: CASIKRTASNQPQHF.

This chain connects TRBV7-9 to TRBJ2-1; 11 bases fit TRBD2. Germline lookup yields CDR1 SEHNR and CDR2 FQNEAQ (reference sequence). The CDR3 is 15 residues long. With V trimmed by 7 bases and J by 4 bases, 6 bases remained unmatched. CDR3 sequence: CASTETSGTYNEQFF. DNA for the CDR3: TGTGCCAGCACCGAGACTAGCGGGACATACAATGAGCAGTTCTTC.

V is TRBV11-2 and J is TRBJ2-7, with TRBD1 matching over 8 bases. The V and J ends lost 5 bases and 3 bases, in that order; junction bases with no gene match: 3. Germline values: CDR1 SGHAT, CDR2 FQNNGV. This CDR3 spans 13 amino acids. This CDR3 reads CASSNDRGYEQYF. Here the CDR3 DNA reads TGTGCCAGCAGCAACGACAGGGGCTACGAGCAGTACTTC.

The gene calls are TRBV19 and TRBJ2-3; 9 bases align to TRBD1. Germline V gives CDR1 LNHDA, CDR2 SQIVND (reference sequence). V shed 4 bases, J shed 5 bases, and the junction held 7 bases outside the gene matches. This CDR3 has 15 amino acids. CDR3 region: CASSKPGQGQDTQYF. The DNA of the CDR3 is TGTGCCAGTAGTAAGCCCGGACAGGGGCAAGATACGCAGTATTTT.

The gene calls are TRBV29-1 and TRBJ1-1; 7 positions match TRBD1. The CDR3 sequence is 14 residues long. Germline trimming cut 4 bases from V and 1 base from J; bases unmatched to any gene: 6. In germline, CDR1 is SQVTM, CDR2 ANQGSEA. The CDR3: CSVAGQYKNTEAFF. The CDR3, as DNA: TGCAGCGTTGCGGGACAGTATAAGAACACTGAAGCTTTCTTT.

The gene calls are TRBV7-9 and TRBJ1-3; no reliable D call. The CDR3 runs to 15 residues. V shed 5 bases and J shed 0 bases, with 11 bases lying between them. CDR1 and CDR2 (germline): SEHNR, FQNEAQ (reference sequence). The CDR3 protein is CASSPRSTSGNTIYF. The CDR3 DNA is TGTGCCAGCAGCCCTCGTTCTACCTCTGGAAACACCATATATTTT.

The chain employs TRBV5-6 and TRBJ2-7; 7 bases are shared with TRBD2. The CDR3 has 16 amino acids. The V and J ends lost 0 bases and 5 bases, in that order; junction bases with no gene match: 11. Germline V gene lookup returns CDR1 SGHDT and CDR2 YYEEEE. The CDR3 nucleotides read TGTGCCAGCAGCTTGGACGGCGGGAGCAAGTTTGACGAGCAGTACTTC. It is translated as CASSLDGGSKFDEQYF. The whole variable domain, remainder taken from reference TRBV5-6 and TRBJ2-7, is DAGVTQSPTHLIKTRGQQVTLRCSPKSGHDTVSWYQQALGQGPQFIFQYYEEEERQRGNFPDRFSGHQFPNYSSELNVNALLLGDSALYLCASSLDGGSKFDEQYFGPGTRLTVT.

This clone is a singleton in its sample. This chain links TRBV4-1 with TRBJ2-5; 8 positions match TRBD1. The CDR3 is 14 amino acids. V lost 6 bases and J lost 5; bases outside the gene matches: 8. Germline V CDR1 and CDR2: MGHRA, YSYEKL. This CDR3 reads CASRPQGAGETQYF. The CDR3 region has the DNA TGCGCCAGCAGGCCCCAGGGGGCAGGGGAGACCCAGTACTTC.

The chain recombines TRBV14 with TRBJ2-7, with TRBD2 matching 9 bases. The V gene's germline CDR1 is SGHDN and CDR2 FVKESK. The CDR3 runs 16 residues. V lost 5 bases, J lost 1 base, and 9 bases stayed unmatched. The CDR3 bases are TGTGCCAGCAGCGAAACTAGCGGGTCCTTTTCCTACGAGCAGTACTTC. This encodes CASSETSGSFSYEQYF.

This chain uses TRBV29-1 with TRBJ1-3, with TRBD1 as a possible D gene (6 bases). V gave up 5 bases and J gave up 3 bases, with 17 bases separating them. There are 15 residues in the CDR3. Germline V lookup: CDR1 SQVTM, CDR2 ANQGSEA. The CDR3 DNA is TGCAGCGTTAGCGAACAGGGACCCCTTGGAAACACCATATATTTT. Its translation is CSVSEQGPLGNTIYF.

The V gene is TRBV6-1, the J gene TRBJ2-5; D possibly corresponds to TRBD2 (5 bases). The CDR3 has 14 amino acids. CDR1 and CDR2 from the germline V gene are MNHNS and SASEGT. V lost 6 bases and J lost 2, with 13 bases in between. CDR3 sequence: CASSSGRDQETQYF. In DNA form, the CDR3 reads TGTGCCAGCAGCTCGGGCCGGGATCAAGAGACCCAGTACTTC.

Turning to this clone: The sample holds other DNA sequences that translate to the same CDR3. The chain joins TRBV18 to TRBJ2-3; TRBD1 agrees at 7 bases. CDR1 and CDR2 from the germline V gene are KGHSH and LQKENI. This CDR3 is 15 amino acids long. The V gene end was trimmed by 3 bases and the J gene end by 1 base; junction bases not matched to a gene: 4. The CDR3 coding sequence is TGTGCCAGCTCACCCGGACAGGTCGGCACAGATACGCAGTATTTT. Translated, it gives CASSPGQVGTDTQYF. The whole variable domain, filled in from reference TRBV18 and TRBJ2-3, reads NAGVMQNPRHLVRRRGQEARLRCSPMKGHSHVYWYRQLPEEGLKFMVYLQKENIIDESGMPKERFSAEFPKEGPSILRIQQVVRGDSAAYFCASSPGQVGTDTQYFGPGTRLTVL.

Only one count was recorded for this clone. The V and J genes are TRBV4-1 and TRBJ2-1; D perhaps matches TRBD2 (5 bases). The CDR3 runs to 16 residues. Germline-derived CDR1 and CDR2 are MGHRA and YSYEKL. V dropped 4 bases and J dropped 6 bases, with 19 bases sitting between them. The chain's CDR3 is CASSPPGGRSSNEQFF. As DNA, the CDR3 is TGCGCCAGCAGCCCCCCAGGAGGTCGGTCGTCCAATGAGCAGTTCTTC.

The chain couples TRBV7-2 to TRBJ2-7; 11 nucleotides align to TRBD2. Germline CDR1 reads SGHTA; CDR2 reads FQGNSA. The CDR3 totals 16 residues. V was pared by 5 bases and J by 2 bases, with 8 bases of the junction left unmatched. CDR3 sequence reads: CASSPGLAARAYEQYF. The CDR3 bases are TGTGCCAGCAGCCCGGGACTAGCGGCCCGGGCCTACGAGCAGTACTTC.

The chain has TRBV28 and TRBJ2-5, with TRBD2 matching 7 bases. The J segment lost 4 bases and the V segment lost 0 bases, leaving 5 bases of the junction unmatched. Germline V gene data show CDR1 as MDHEN and CDR2 as SYDVKM. The CDR3 extends over 15 amino acids. In nucleotides, the CDR3 is TGTGCCAGCAGTTTATGGGCGGGGGTGGTAGAGACCCAGTACTTC. The encoded protein is CASSLWAGVVETQYF.

The V and J genes are TRBV5-4 and TRBJ2-5, with 10 bases lining up with TRBD2. The CDR3 runs to 14 residues. Trimming at V came to 3 bases and at J to 5 bases, leaving 4 bases not matched to a gene. Germline V lookup: CDR1 SGHNT, CDR2 YYREEE (reference sequence). The CDR3 coding sequence is TGTGCCAGCAGCTCCGGGACTAGCGCCGAGACCCAGTACTTC. Its protein product is CASSSGTSAETQYF.